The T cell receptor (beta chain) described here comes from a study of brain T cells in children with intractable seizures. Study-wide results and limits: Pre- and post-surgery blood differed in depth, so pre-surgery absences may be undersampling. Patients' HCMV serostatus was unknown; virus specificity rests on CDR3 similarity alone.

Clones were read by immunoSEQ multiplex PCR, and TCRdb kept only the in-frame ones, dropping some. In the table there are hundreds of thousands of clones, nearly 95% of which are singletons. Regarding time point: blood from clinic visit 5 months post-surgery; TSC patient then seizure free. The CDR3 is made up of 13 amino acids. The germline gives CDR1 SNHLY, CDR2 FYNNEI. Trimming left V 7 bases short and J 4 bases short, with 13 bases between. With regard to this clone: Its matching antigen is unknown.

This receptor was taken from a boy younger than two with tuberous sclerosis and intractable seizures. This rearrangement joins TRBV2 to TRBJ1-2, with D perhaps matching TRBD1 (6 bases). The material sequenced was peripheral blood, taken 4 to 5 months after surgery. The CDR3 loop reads CASTTDSSYGYTF. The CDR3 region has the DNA TGTGCCAGCACTACGGACAGCAGCTATGGCTACACCTTC. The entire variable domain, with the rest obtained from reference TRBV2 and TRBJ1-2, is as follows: EPEVTQTPSHQVTQMGQEVILRCVPISNHLYFYWYRQILGQKVEFLVSFYNNEISEKSEIFDDQFSVERPDGSNFTLKIRSTKLEDSAMYFCASTTDSSYGYTFGSGTRLTVV.